The clone carrying this TCR beta chain was observed many times. Its antigen is unidentified. Each CDR3 protein is one row after TCRdb ran MiXCR on the RT-PCR reads. The repertoire holds about 570,000 distinct CDR3 sequences, 10% to 15% seen once, with roughly 10% in the top ten. V was shortened by 0 bases and J by 5 bases, with 19 bases between the two germline ends. The CDR3 runs 17 residues. The germline V gene has CDR1 SGHRS and CDR2 YFSETQ. The sample belongs to a study of response to subunit inactivated influenza vaccine. Study-wide findings and caveats: The authors suggested that few new T cells are recruited per seasonal influenza vaccination.

The clonotype was recovered from a middle-aged man who received an inactivated influenza vaccine. The starting material was PBMCs from blood, obtained on the day of vaccination. The chain has TRBV5-1 and TRBJ2-3, with TRBD2 as a possible D gene (7 bases). This CDR3 is CASSLALLGGPQDTQYF. DNA of the CDR3: TGCGCCAGCAGCTTGGCCCTACTGGGGGGGCCACAAGATACGCAGTATTTT.